This T cell receptor (beta chain) was recovered during a study of CD8+ T cells in alopecia areata. In the study overall: The authors grafted skin from roughly 6-13-month-old C3H/HeJ donors with spontaneous alopecia onto roughly 6-11-week-old female C3H/HeJ mice. Study-level findings and limits: An increase in clonality over normal scalp was evident in lesional scalp, especially alopecia totalis/universalis.

Using CD4, CD8alpha, NKG2D, NKG2ACE and other markers, pooled cutaneous lymph node cells were sorted. This CDR3 region has 15 residues. Germline loops: CDR1 LGHNA, CDR2 YNLKQL (reference sequence). Details on this clone: The antigen is undetermined. Mouse germline and gene names are used. Read data end 4 residues before the CDR3 end; the end is taken from the germline J gene. At the DNA level, this CDR3 is encoded by other sequences in the same sample as well.

RNA extraction and reverse transcription yielded cDNA as sequencing template. The repertoire was sequenced with immunoSEQ multiplex PCR; TCRdb's copy has only in-frame clones and lacks some. The sample presents more than 250,000 clones, none singletons. The chain recombines TRBV5 with TRBJ2-1; TRBD2 agrees at 12 bases. This receptor was obtained from a C3H/HeJ mouse with alopecia areata. This strain's MHC haplotype is H2-k. Sequencing was performed on CD4+ T cells sorted from a lymph node. The sequenced CDR3 bases are TGTGCCAGCAGCCAGACTGGGGGGGCGAGAGCT. The encoded protein is CASSQTGGARA. The CDR3 in full is CASSQTGGARAEQFF.